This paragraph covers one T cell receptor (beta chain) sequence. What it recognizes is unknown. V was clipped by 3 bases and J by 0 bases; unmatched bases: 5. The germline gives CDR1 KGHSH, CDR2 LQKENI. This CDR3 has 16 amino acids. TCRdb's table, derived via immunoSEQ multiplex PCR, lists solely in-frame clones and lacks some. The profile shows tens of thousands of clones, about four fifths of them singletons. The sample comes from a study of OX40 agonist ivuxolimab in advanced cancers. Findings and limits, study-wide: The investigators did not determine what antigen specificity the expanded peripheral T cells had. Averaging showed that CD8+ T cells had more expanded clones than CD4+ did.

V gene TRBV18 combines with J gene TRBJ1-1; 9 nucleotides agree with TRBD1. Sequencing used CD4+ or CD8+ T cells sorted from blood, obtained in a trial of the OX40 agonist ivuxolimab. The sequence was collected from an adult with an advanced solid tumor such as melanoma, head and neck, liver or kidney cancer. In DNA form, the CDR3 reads TGTGCCAGCTCACCCCGCGGGACAGGGCTGAACACTGAAGCTTTCTTT. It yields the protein CASSPRGTGLNTEAFF.